The source of this TCR beta chain is a study of blood T cell repertoires in COVID-19. Looking at the study overall: COVID-19 samples collected from the United States, Italy and Spain covered acute and convalescent phases.

The CDR3 consists of 14 residues. Trimming at V came to 5 bases and at J to 3 bases, leaving 5 bases not matched to a gene. Germline loops: CDR1 SGHKS, CDR2 YYEKEE (reference sequence). Generated by immunoSEQ multiplex PCR, the TCRdb table keeps only in-frame clones and is missing some. The sample holds around 300,000 clones, approximately 90% seen once. This TCR was sampled from a woman aged 45-65 years with COVID-19, enrolled during active disease. Sequencing was performed on peripheral blood. V usage is TRBV5-5 and J usage is TRBJ1-5; 7 bases match TRBD1. CDR3: CASRSGGSNQPQHF. CDR3 DNA: TGTGCCAGCAGATCAGGGGGGTCCAATCAGCCCCAGCATTTT.